This T cell receptor (beta chain) was documented in a study of blood T cells in healthy people across ages. A J-beta primer mix and a sample-barcoded 5' primer were used in a second PCR of about 7 to 12 cycles. TCRdb passed the 5' RACE reads through MiXCR, listing each CDR3 protein once. The data contain approximately 1,700,000 distinct CDR3 sequences, 35% to 50% of them singletons. V shed 7 bases and J 5 bases; nucleotides not matched to a gene: 15. Looked up from germline, CDR1 is MNHEY and CDR2 is SMNVEV (reference sequence). The CDR3 consists of 18 residues. The source is a human donor in good health. The sample was blood. The gene calls are TRBV27 and TRBJ2-2; 11 bases agree with TRBD1. CDR3 region: CASTLEAGQGVVTGELFF. As DNA, the CDR3 is TGTGCCAGCACCCTCGAGGCGGGACAGGGGGTTGTGACCGGGGAGCTGTTTTTT.